This entry features one T cell receptor (beta chain) sequence. Germline values: CDR1 SGHTA, CDR2 FQGNSA. The V and J ends lost 8 bases and 11 bases, in that order; junction bases with no gene match: 18. This CDR3 has 15 amino acids. TCR alpha and TCR beta cDNA libraries with sample barcodes and UMIs came from 5'RACE using constant-segment primers. Each CDR3 protein gets one entry after TCRdb re-called the 5' RACE reads with MiXCR. The sample yields hundreds of thousands of distinct CDR3 sequences, 20% to 25% seen once. This record comes from a study of T-cell memory formation after mild COVID-19. On the study more broadly: Largely, the TCR clusters proved donor specific.

This TCR derives from an adult woman who had mild COVID-19 (a few samples of this study predate the infection). Cell type and time point are not known. J is TRBJ1-1 and V is TRBV7-2, with 9 positions matching TRBD1. The specimen sequenced was PBMCs or a T cell subset sorted from them (not recorded which). CDR3 loop: CASRKPGQGPPGAFF. The CDR3 nucleotides are TGTGCCAGCCGAAAACCGGGACAGGGACCTCCCGGGGCTTTCTTT.